These 14 T cell receptor beta chains were sequenced from one sample in a study of neoadjuvant nivolumab and ipilimumab in lung cancer. Sequenced by immunoSEQ multiplex PCR; TCRdb stores in-frame clones only, minus some. Of 40,000 to 60,000 clones in the sample, around 88% were seen once. Here the sequenced sample was blood, taken before neoadjuvant nivolumab, alone or with ipilimumab. The receptors were gathered from an adult with non-small cell lung cancer. Some clones in this sample may be carry-over from other donors' samples.

V and J are TRBV19 and TRBJ2-5; TRBD1 is a possible D gene (5 bases). V was clipped by 5 bases and J by 5 bases, with 15 bases between them. Germline CDR1 and CDR2: LNHDA and SQIVND (reference sequence). The CDR3 is made up of 14 amino acids. This chain's CDR3 is CASSPGSQGETQYF. The CDR3, as DNA: TGTGCCAGTAGTCCCGGGTCCCAGGGTGAGACCCAGTACTTC. Using reference TRBV19 and TRBJ2-5 for the parts outside the CDR3, the full variable domain is DGGITQSPKYLFRKEGQNVTLSCEQNLNHDAMYWYRQDPGQGLRLIYYSQIVNDFQKGDIAEGYSVSREKKESFPLTVTSAQKNPTAFYLCASSPGSQGETQYFGPGTRLLVL.

The rearrangement uses TRBV6-6 and TRBJ2-5; 7 nucleotides align to TRBD2. With 5 bases clipped from V and 5 bases from J, the junction kept 8 bases outside the gene matches. Germline V gives CDR1 MNHNY, CDR2 SVGAGI (reference sequence). The CDR3 runs 14 residues. The CDR3 sequence is CASSLNPGGETQYF. The CDR3 region has the DNA TGTGCCAGCAGTCTTAACCCCGGGGGGGAGACCCAGTACTTC.

This clone is a singleton in its sample. V gene TRBV5-1 combines with J gene TRBJ2-5; 10 bases agree with TRBD2. This CDR3 comprises 15 residues. Germline trimming cut 0 bases from V and 4 bases from J; bases unmatched to any gene: 3. Germline-derived CDR1 and CDR2 are SGHRS and YFSETQ. The CDR3: CASSLAPSGRETQYF. DNA of the CDR3: TGCGCCAGCAGCTTGGCCCCTAGCGGGAGAGAGACCCAGTACTTC.

This chain links TRBV30 with TRBJ1-5, with D maybe TRBD1 (5 bases). The CDR3 loop spans 15 amino acids. Germline CDR1 is GTSNPN and CDR2 is SVGIG (reference sequence). V was clipped by 1 base and J by 7 bases, with 17 bases between them. In nucleotides, the CDR3 is TGTGCCTGGAGTGCACTAGGGCAGGGCGGACAGCCCCAGCATTTT. Protein: CAWSALGQGGQPQHF.

The rearrangement joins TRBV2 to TRBJ2-7, with 11 bases aligning to TRBD2. The CDR3 spans 14 residues. After removal of 4 bases from V and 6 bases from J, the junction contained 5 bases not matched to a gene. Germline V gene sequence: CDR1 SNHLY, CDR2 FYNNEI. CDR3 sequence: CASSGGLAGGEQYF. CDR3 nucleotide sequence: TGTGCCAGCAGTGGGGGGCTAGCGGGAGGCGAGCAGTACTTC. Filled out from reference TRBV2 and TRBJ2-7, the complete variable domain reads EPEVTQTPSHQVTQMGQEVILRCVPISNHLYFYWYRQILGQKVEFLVSFYNNEISEKSEIFDDQFSVERPDGSNFTLKIRSTKLEDSAMYFCASSGGLAGGEQYFGPGTRLTVT.

In DNA, the CDR3 is TGCGCCAGCAGCCGAATTGGCGGACAGGTTTACAATGAGCAGTTCTTC. It yields the protein CASSRIGGQVYNEQFF. This rearrangement joins TRBV5-1 to TRBJ2-1, with TRBD1 matching 7 bases. Germline lookup yields CDR1 SGHRS and CDR2 YFSETQ. The CDR3 length is 16 residues. V lost 4 bases to trimming and J lost 4 bases; unmatched junction nucleotides: 11. The whole variable domain, remainder taken from reference TRBV5-1 and TRBJ2-1, is KAGVTQTPRYLIKTRGQQVTLSCSPISGHRSVSWYQQTPGQGLQFLFEYFSETQRNKGNFPGRFSGRQFSNSRSEMNVSTLELGDSALYLCASSRIGGQVYNEQFFGPGTRLTVL.

This clone was detected a few times. The chain combines TRBV7-9 with TRBJ2-1, with TRBD2 as a possible D gene (6 bases). The germline gives CDR1 SEHNR, CDR2 FQNEAQ (reference sequence). CDR3 length: 14 amino acids. V lost 5 bases to trimming and J lost 6 bases, with 14 bases between them. The chain's CDR3 is CASSLPRETNEQFF. For the CDR3, the DNA is TGTGCCAGCAGCCTGCCCCGGGAGACCAATGAGCAGTTCTTC.

The V gene is TRBV5-6, the J gene TRBJ1-2, with D unclear. V was cut by 3 bases and J by 4 bases, with 16 bases left in between. Germline CDR1 and CDR2: SGHDT and YYEEEE. This CDR3 has 15 amino acids. DNA for the CDR3: TGTGCCAGCAGCTCCCTGGACGTCCGATTCTATGGCTACACCTTC. It translates to CASSSLDVRFYGYTF.

The chain recombines TRBV18 with TRBJ2-7; tentatively, D is TRBD1 or TRBD2 (6 bases each). The CDR3 has 13 residues. Per germline, CDR1 KGHSH and CDR2 LQKENI. The V and J ends lost 2 bases and 6 bases respectively, with 11 bases between them. CDR3 residues: CASSPIGGGEQYF. The CDR3 region has the DNA TGTGCCAGCTCACCAATAGGGGGAGGCGAGCAGTACTTC. Full variable domain (outside the CDR3, taken from reference TRBV18 and TRBJ2-7): NAGVMQNPRHLVRRRGQEARLRCSPMKGHSHVYWYRQLPEEGLKFMVYLQKENIIDESGMPKERFSAEFPKEGPSILRIQQVVRGDSAAYFCASSPIGGGEQYFGPGTRLTVT.

In this sample, this clone turned up once. J is TRBJ2-3 and V is TRBV7-9; 8 bases are shared with TRBD2. CDR3 size: 17 residues. Germline V CDR1 and CDR2: SEHNR, FQNEAQ (reference sequence). Unmatched junction bases numbered 13, after V lost 3 bases and J lost 5 bases. In nucleotides, the CDR3 is TGTGCCAGCAGCTTGAGCGGGGGCGTGGGTTCTGGAGATACGCAGTATTTT. It encodes CASSLSGGVGSGDTQYF.

This chain uses TRBV14 with TRBJ2-1; the match to TRBD2 covers 11 bases. Germline CDR1 reads SGHDN; CDR2 reads FVKESK. The V and J ends lost 2 bases and 0 bases, in that order; junction bases with no gene match: 9. This CDR3 is 19 amino acids long. Here the CDR3 reads CASSQPLGTSGSSYNEQFF. CDR3 nucleotides: TGTGCCAGCAGCCAACCCTTGGGGACTAGCGGTAGCTCCTACAATGAGCAGTTCTTC.

CDR3 nucleotides: TGCGCCAGCAGCCTTCTAGCGGGAGTGATTTACGAGCAGTACTTC. Its translation is CASSLLAGVIYEQYF. The rearrangement links TRBV5-1 to TRBJ2-7; 10 nucleotides match TRBD2. The CDR3 is made up of 15 amino acids. Unmatched junction bases numbered 8, after V lost 4 bases and J lost 4 bases. The V gene's germline CDR1 is SGHRS and CDR2 YFSETQ. Full variable domain (missing parts from reference TRBV5-1 and TRBJ2-7): KAGVTQTPRYLIKTRGQQVTLSCSPISGHRSVSWYQQTPGQGLQFLFEYFSETQRNKGNFPGRFSGRQFSNSRSEMNVSTLELGDSALYLCASSLLAGVIYEQYFGPGTRLTVT.

The CDR3, as DNA: TGTGCCAGCAGCTCAGGCCTGAGCGGATCATACAATGAGCAGTTCTTC. Its protein product is CASSSGLSGSYNEQFF. The V gene is TRBV11-2, the J gene TRBJ2-1; a weak D match, TRBD2 (5 bases). The V end was cut by 4 bases, the J end by 4 bases, with 17 bases between. The CDR3 sequence is 16 residues long. Per the germline V gene, CDR1 is SGHAT and CDR2 is FQNNGV.

The rearrangement links TRBV29-1 to TRBJ2-5; unclear D gene. The CDR3 extends over 11 amino acids. Germline V CDR1 and CDR2: SQVTM, ANQGSEA. Deletions cut 4 bases from V and 5 bases from J, with 8 bases between. The CDR3 bases are TGCAGCGTTGTACAGAGGGAGACCCAGTACTTC. Translating it yields CSVVQRETQYF.